This TCR beta chain emerged from a study of CD8 T cells in ankylosing spondylitis. The study's findings and limits: Blood from ankylosing spondylitis patients appeared to carry a characteristic roughly 8-variant TCR beta motif. The authors found the disease-linked clones to be CD8+ and relatively rare in peripheral blood.

V was clipped by 2 bases and J by 6 bases; unmatched bases: 7. CDR1 is SQVTM and CDR2 is ANQGSEA in the germline V gene. This CDR3 region has 15 residues. Libraries for TCR beta were made by quantitative 5'-RACE with molecular barcodes. TCRdb processed the 5' RACE reads anew with MiXCR; each CDR3 protein has one entry. The sample carries more than 150,000 distinct CDR3 sequences, 10% to 15% recorded once. Comment on this clonotype: Antigen: not known.

The sample comprised blood, either unsorted or a sorted T cell fraction (not recorded which). The J gene is TRBJ2-7, the V gene TRBV29-1, with 13 bases fitting TRBD2. The receptor was derived from a female donor with ankylosing spondylitis or in good health (not recorded which). The CDR3 region is CSVEPTSGGSSEQYF. The DNA of the CDR3 is TGCAGCGTTGAACCGACTAGCGGGGGGTCTAGCGAGCAGTACTTC.